This entry is about one TCR beta chain. Its antigen is unknown. This record belongs to a study of CD8+CD57+ T cells in acquired aplastic anemia. Background on the study: Sorted CD4+ and CD8+ cells gave an average of roughly 3.5 ug of DNA.

Sequencing was done on patients that had shown CD8+CD57+ cell expansion by flow cytometry. Every patient presented with severe acquired aplastic anemia. Each patient gave a blood sample that was collected before any therapy had been received. Deletions cut 1 base from V and 3 bases from J, with 10 bases between. CDR3 length equals 14 residues. Germline V gene sequence: CDR1 SGHDN, CDR2 FVKESK. For CDR3 and TCR beta VDJ profiling, genomic DNA was the template used. TCRdb re-called the reads with MiXCR, one entry per CDR3 protein. The sample shows 300,000 or so distinct CDR3 sequences, 50% to 65% of them seen only once. Regarding the study as a whole: Between patients and controls, approximately 29 CD8+ CDR3 sequences were found in common.

The sample comprised sorted CD4+, CD8+, or CD8+CD57+ T cells (not recorded which) from PBMCs. The genes are TRBV14 and TRBJ2-7; no clear D. This receptor was obtained from a human donor with aplastic anemia. The CDR3 bases are TGTGCCAGCAGCCAAGGCGAAGCCCTCTACGAGCAGTACTTC. Protein: CASSQGEALYEQYF.